This T cell receptor (beta chain) appears in the sequencing data of a study of a mutant IDH1 vaccine in newly diagnosed glioma. The wider study: The sex distribution of treated patients was around 60% male and around 40% female, with a mean age of 40.4 years. Most patients had radiochemotherapy with temozolomide before enrollment; others had one alone.

Assay used: immunoSEQ multiplex PCR; TCRdb lists only in-frame clones, some missing. The table has 30,000 or so clones, roughly 85% seen once. Looked up from germline, CDR1 is GTSNPN and CDR2 is SVGIG (reference sequence). The CDR3 has 15 amino acids. Trimming removed 2 bases from V and 4 bases from J; junction bases left unmatched: 6. The table lists this clone with a few counts. Its antigen remains unknown. The time point was: week 35, safety follow-up. Mutant IDH1 20-mer peptide, at 300 ug, made up each vaccine dose, with topical imiquimod. This TCR came from a woman between 18 and 29 years old with glioma. Here the sequenced sample was PBMCs, taken from a glioma patient whose treatment included an IDH1 peptide vaccine. This chain joins TRBV30 and TRBJ2-2; 8 nucleotides line up with TRBD2. CDR3 amino acids: CAWSNLAGFTGELFF. The CDR3 DNA sequence: TGTGCCTGGAGTAACCTAGCGGGTTTCACCGGGGAGCTGTTTTTT.